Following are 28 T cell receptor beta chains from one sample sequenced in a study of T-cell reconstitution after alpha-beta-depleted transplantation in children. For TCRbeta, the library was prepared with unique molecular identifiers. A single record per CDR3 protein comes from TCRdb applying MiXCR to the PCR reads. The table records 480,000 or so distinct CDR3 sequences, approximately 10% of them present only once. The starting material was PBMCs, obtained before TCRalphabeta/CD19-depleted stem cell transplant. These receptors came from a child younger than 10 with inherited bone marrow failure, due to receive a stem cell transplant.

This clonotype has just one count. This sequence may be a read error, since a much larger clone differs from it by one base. The CDR3 DNA reads as TGTGCCAGCAGTTACTCTAACGGCGGGCTGGCTTTCTTT. It codes for CASSYSNGGLAFF. The J gene is TRBJ1-1, the V gene TRBV6-5; D gene ambiguous. This CDR3 has 13 amino acids. The V end lost 0 bases, the J end lost 11 bases, and 13 bases lay between the germline ends. The germline gives CDR1 MNHEY, CDR2 SVGAGI.

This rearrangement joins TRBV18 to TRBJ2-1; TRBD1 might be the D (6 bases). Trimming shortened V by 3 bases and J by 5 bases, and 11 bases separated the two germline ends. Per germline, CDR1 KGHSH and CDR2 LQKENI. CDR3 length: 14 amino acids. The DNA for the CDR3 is TGTGCCAGCTCACCCGTTAACAGGGACAATGAGCAGTTCTTC. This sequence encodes CASSPVNRDNEQFF.

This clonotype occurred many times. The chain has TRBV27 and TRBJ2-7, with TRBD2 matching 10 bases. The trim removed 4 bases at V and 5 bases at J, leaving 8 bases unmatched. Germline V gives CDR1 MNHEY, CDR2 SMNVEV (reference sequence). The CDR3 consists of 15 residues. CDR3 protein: CASSSAGTSAHEQYF. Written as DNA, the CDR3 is TGTGCCAGCAGTTCTGCCGGGACTAGCGCGCACGAGCAGTACTTC.

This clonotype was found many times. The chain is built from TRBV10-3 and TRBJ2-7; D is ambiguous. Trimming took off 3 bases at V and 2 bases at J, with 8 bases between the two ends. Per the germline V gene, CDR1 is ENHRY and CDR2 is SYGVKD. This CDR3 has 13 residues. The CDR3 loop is CAISERLAYEQYF. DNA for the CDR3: TGTGCCATCAGTGAACGACTCGCCTACGAGCAGTACTTC.

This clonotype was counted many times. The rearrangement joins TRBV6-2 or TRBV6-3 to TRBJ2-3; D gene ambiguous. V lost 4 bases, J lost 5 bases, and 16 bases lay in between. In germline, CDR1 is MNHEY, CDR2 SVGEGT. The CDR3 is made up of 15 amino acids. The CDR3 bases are TGTGCCAGCAGTTTTCGGAACTGGGATGGAGATACGCAGTATTTT. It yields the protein CASSFRNWDGDTQYF.

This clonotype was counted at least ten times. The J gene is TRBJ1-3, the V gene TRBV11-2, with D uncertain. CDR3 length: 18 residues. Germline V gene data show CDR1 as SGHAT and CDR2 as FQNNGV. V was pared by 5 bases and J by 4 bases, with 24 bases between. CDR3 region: CASSLSLQTLWSGNTIYF. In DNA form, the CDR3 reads TGTGCCAGCAGCCTTAGTTTGCAGACCTTGTGGTCCGGAAACACCATATATTTT.

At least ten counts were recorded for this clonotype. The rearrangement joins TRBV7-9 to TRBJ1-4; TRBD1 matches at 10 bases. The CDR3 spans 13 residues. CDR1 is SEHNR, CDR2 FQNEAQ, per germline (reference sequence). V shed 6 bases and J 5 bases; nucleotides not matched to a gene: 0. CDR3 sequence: CASRDRGNEKLFF. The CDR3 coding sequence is TGTGCCAGCAGGGACAGGGGGAATGAAAAACTGTTTTTT.

The CDR3 here is CASSHRLAGLNTGELFF. CDR3 in DNA: TGCGCCAGCAGTCATCGACTAGCGGGGCTGAACACCGGGGAGCTGTTTTTT. The J gene is TRBJ2-2, the V gene TRBV23-1; TRBD2 matches at 11 bases. TRBV23-1 is designated an ORF whose function remains uncertain. The ends lost 3 bases at V and 1 base at J; junction bases unmatched: 4. The CDR3 runs to 17 residues.

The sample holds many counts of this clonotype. As DNA, the CDR3 is TGCGCCAGCAGCACGGGCCTCGATCACGAGCAGTACTTC. This sequence encodes CASSTGLDHEQYF. The chain carries TRBV5-1 and TRBJ2-7; D ambiguous. The germline CDR1 and CDR2 sequences are SGHRS and YFSETQ. The V gene lost 4 bases and the J gene lost 5 bases, with 13 bases spanning the gap. This CDR3 has 13 amino acids.

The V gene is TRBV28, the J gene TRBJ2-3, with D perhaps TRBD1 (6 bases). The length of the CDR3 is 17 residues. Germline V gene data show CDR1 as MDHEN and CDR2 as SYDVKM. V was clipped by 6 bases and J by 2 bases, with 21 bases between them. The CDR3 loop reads CASSPALGRGFTDTQYF. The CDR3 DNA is TGTGCCAGCAGCCCCGCACTAGGCAGGGGATTCACAGATACGCAGTATTTT.

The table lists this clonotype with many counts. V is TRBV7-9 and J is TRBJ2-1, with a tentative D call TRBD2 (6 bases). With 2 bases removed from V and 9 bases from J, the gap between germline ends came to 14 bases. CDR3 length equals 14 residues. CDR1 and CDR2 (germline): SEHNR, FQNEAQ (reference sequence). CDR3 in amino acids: CASSLLAVSTEQFF. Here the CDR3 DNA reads TGTGCCAGCAGCTTATTAGCGGTTTCCACTGAGCAGTTCTTC. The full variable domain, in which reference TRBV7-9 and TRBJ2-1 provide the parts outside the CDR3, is DTGVSQNPRHKITKRGQNVTFRCDPISEHNRLYWYRQTLGQGPEFLTYFQNEAQLEKSRLLSDRFSAERPKGSFSTLEIQRTEQGDSAMYLCASSLLAVSTEQFFGPGTRLTVL.

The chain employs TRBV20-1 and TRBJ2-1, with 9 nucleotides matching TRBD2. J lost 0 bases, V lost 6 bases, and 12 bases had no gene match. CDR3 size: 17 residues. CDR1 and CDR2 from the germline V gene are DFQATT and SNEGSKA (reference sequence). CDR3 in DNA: TGCAGTGCCCCAAACCCGTTACTAGCGGGCTCCTACAATGAGCAGTTCTTC. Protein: CSAPNPLLAGSYNEQFF.

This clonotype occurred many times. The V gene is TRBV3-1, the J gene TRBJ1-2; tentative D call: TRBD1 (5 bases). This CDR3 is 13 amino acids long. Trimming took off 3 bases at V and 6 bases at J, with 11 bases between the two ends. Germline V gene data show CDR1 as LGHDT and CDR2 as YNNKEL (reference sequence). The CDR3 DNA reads TGTGCCAGCAGCCACCTGGGGCGCGATGGCTACACCTTC. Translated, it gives CASSHLGRDGYTF.

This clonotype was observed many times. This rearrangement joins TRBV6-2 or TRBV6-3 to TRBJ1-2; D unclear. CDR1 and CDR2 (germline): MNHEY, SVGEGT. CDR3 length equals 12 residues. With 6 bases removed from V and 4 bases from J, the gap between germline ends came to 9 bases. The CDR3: CASSPGSYGYTF. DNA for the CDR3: TGTGCCAGCAGCCCAGGATCCTATGGCTACACCTTC.

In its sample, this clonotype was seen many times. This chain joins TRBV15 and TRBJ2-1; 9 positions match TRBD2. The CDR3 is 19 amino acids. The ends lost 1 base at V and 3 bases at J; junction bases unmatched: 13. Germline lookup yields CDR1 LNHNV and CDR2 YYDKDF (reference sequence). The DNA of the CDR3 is TGTGCCACCAGCAGAGCGCAAATAATAGCGGGAGCATTCTACAATGAGCAGTTCTTC. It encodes CATSRAQIIAGAFYNEQFF.

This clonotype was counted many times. CDR3 in amino acids: CASSLDGRDTEAFF. CDR3 DNA: TGTGCCAGCAGCTTGGACGGCAGGGATACTGAAGCTTTCTTT. The genes are TRBV5-5 and TRBJ1-1, with D perhaps matching TRBD1 (5 bases). The CDR3 spans 14 residues. The germline V and J ends were trimmed by 0 bases and 5 bases, with 11 bases remaining between them. Germline CDR1 is SGHKS and CDR2 is YYEKEE (reference sequence). Supplemented by reference TRBV5-5 and TRBJ1-1, the full variable domain reads DAGVTQSPTHLIKTRGQQVTLRCSPISGHKSVSWYQQVLGQGPQFIFQYYEKEERGRGNFPDRFSARQFPNYSSELNVNALLLGDSALYLCASSLDGRDTEAFFGQGTRLTVV.

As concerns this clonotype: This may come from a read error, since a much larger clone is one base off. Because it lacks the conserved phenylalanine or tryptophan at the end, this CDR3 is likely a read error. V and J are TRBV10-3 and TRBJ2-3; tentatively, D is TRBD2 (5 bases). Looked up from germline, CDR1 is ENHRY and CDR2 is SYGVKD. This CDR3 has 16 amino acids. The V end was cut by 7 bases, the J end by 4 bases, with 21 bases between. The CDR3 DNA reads TGTGCCATCACCCCCAAAATTCGGCGGGTCTCAGATACGCAGTATCTT. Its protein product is CAITPKIRRVSDTQYL.

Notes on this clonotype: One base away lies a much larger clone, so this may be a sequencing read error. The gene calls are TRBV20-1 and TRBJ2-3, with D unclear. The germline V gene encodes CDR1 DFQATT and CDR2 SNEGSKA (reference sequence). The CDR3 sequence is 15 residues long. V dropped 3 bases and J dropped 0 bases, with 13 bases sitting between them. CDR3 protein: CSASPAGTSTDTQYF. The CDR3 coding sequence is TGCAGTGCTAGCCCCGCAGGTACTAGCACAGATACGCAGTATTTT.

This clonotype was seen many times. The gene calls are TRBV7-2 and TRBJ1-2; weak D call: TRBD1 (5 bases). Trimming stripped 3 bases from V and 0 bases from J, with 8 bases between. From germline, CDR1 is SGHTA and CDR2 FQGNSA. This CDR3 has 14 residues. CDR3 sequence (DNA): TGTGCCAGCAGCTTTCAGGGATCTAACTATGGCTACACCTTC. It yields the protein CASSFQGSNYGYTF.

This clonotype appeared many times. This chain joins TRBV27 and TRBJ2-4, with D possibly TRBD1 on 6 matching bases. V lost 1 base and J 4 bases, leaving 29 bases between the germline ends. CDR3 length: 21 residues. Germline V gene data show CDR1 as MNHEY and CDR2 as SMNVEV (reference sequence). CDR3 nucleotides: TGTGCCAGCAGTTTATTAGCACCAGGGGTCGTCCGTGTGGAACTAAAAAACATTCAGTACTTC. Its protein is CASSLLAPGVVRVELKNIQYF.

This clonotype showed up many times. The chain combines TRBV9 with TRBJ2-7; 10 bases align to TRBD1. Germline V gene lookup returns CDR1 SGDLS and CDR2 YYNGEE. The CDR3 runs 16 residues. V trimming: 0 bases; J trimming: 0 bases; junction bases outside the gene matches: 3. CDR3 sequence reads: CASSVGRDRGSYEQYF. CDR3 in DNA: TGTGCCAGCAGCGTAGGCCGGGACAGGGGCTCCTACGAGCAGTACTTC. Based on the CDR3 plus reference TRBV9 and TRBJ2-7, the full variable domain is DSGVTQTPKHLITATGQRVTLRCSPRSGDLSVYWYQQSLDQGLQFLIQYYNGEERAKGNILERFSAQQFPDLHSELNLSSLELGDSALYFCASSVGRDRGSYEQYFGPGTRLTVT.

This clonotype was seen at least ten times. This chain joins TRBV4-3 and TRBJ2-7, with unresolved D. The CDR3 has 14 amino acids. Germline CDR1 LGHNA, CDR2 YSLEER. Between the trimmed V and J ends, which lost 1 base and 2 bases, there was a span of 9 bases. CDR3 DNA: TGCGCCAGCAGCCAAGTGGTAGGGCCCTACGAGCAGTACTTC. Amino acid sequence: CASSQVVGPYEQYF.

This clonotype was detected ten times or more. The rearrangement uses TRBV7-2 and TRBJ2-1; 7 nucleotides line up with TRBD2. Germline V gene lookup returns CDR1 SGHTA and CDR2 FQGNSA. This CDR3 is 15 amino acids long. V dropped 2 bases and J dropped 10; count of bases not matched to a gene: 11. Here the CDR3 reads CASSLLGGSSGEQFF. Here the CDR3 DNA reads TGTGCCAGCAGCTTACTGGGAGGGTCCTCTGGAGAGCAGTTCTTC.

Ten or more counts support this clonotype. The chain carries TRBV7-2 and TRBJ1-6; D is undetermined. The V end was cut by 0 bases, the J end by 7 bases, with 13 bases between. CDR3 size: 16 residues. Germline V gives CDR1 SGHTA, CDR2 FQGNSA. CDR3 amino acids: CASSLALPRTNSPLHF. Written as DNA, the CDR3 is TGTGCCAGCAGCTTAGCGCTCCCACGGACCAATTCACCCCTCCACTTT.

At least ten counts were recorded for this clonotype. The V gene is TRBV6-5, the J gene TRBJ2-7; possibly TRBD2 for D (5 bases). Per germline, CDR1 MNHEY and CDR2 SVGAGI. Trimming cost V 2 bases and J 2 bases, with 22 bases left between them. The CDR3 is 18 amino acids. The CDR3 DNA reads TGTGCCAGCAGTTACCCGACGCCGGGAACCGGGAAAACCTACGAGCAGTACTTC. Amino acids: CASSYPTPGTGKTYEQYF.

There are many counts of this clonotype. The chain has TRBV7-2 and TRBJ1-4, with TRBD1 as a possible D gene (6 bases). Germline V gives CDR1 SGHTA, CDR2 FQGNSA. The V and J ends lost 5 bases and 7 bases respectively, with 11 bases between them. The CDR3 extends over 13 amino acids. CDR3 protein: CASSPAGAEKLFF. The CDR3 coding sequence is TGTGCCAGCAGCCCAGCGGGGGCTGAAAAACTGTTTTTT.

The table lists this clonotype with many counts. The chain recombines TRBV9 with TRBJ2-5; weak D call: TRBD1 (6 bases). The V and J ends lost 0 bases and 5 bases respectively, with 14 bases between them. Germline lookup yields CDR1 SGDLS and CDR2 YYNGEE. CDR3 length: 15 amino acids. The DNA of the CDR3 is TGTGCCAGCAGCGTAGGTACAGGGCTGGGGGAGACCCAGTACTTC. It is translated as CASSVGTGLGETQYF.

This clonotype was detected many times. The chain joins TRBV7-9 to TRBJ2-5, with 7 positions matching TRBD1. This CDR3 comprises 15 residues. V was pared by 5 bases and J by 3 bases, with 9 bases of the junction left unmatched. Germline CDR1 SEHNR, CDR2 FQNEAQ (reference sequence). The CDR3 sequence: CASSDGPGGEETQYF. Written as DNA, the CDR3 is TGTGCCAGCAGCGACGGACCAGGGGGAGAAGAGACCCAGTACTTC.